This TCR beta chain was found in a study of T cells in Graves' hyperthyroidism and ophthalmopathy (dated by TCRdb to the late 2010s). About the study as a whole: Peripheral blood samples were taken at the time of initial diagnosis, prior to any treatment. To identify TCR V-J signatures that set the groups apart, the researchers used a discovery cohort of about a hundred patients, made up of around 42 with Graves' ophthalmopathy and some 55 with stable Graves' hyperthyroidism. Prospective prediction of ophthalmopathy was tested in an independent validation cohort consisting of 18 to 20 hyperthyroidism patients and some 15 patients who later progressed to ophthalmopathy. The 95 to 100 discovery patients were divided at random into training and test sets in a 7:3 ratio. In addition, the study compared T-cell repertoires in thyroid tissue and in blood from several Graves' hyperthyroidism patients. Once sampling was done, hyperthyroidism patients were given methimazole at a starting dose of 30 mg daily, whereas ophthalmopathy patients were given high-dose intravenous methylprednisolone. The paper reports TCR Vbeta CDR3 sequencing of some 140 peripheral blood samples: around 45 ophthalmopathy, approximately 74 hyperthyroidism and about 17 progressor patients. Here is what the overall study found, with its caveats: No statistical method was used to fix the sample size in advance, and group allocation was not hidden from the investigators. In validation, progression to ophthalmopathy was predicted by the model with more than 65% sensitivity and 72% to 85% specificity, a median of 6.5 months before onset. A model built on a 13 V-J signature distinguished ophthalmopathy from stable hyperthyroidism, reaching around 90% sensitivity and around 81% specificity in cross-validation and 80%/75% in testing. Blood samples also contained most of the expanded thyroid clonotypes (frequency above 0.001), which suggests that blood repertoires may reflect thyroid immune responses.

The CDR3 has 13 amino acids, counting the end cysteine and phenylalanine. Kept here is only the CDR3 DNA, which spans 39 bases and is read in frame from base 1. The germline V gene specifies MNHEY as CDR1 and SVGAGI as CDR2. The junction shows trimming of 6 bases on V and 4 bases on J, and the gene matches do not reach 5 bases of it. TCR beta CDR3 regions were amplified from RNA transcripts. A first-round RT-PCR of the TCR CDR3 used the HTBI primer set with the Qiagen OneStep RT-PCR kit. Libraries were constructed in a second round of multiplex PCR, after which size selection and purification were performed. Sequencing of the libraries was done on an Illumina HiSeq2000 using paired-end 100 bp reads. The authors' analysis ran thus. SOAPnuke was used to process the raw data, with reads discarded if the reads contained adapters or uncalled bases, had a mean Phred below 15, or lacked an exact constant-primer or identifier match. High-quality paired reads were merged with COPE v1.2.5, and unique nucleotide sequences were defined as clonotypes. MiTCR v1.1 was used to align clonotypes to the IMGT TRBV, TRBD and TRBJ reference segments. Only V-J combinations with frequency above 0.0001, covering approximately 99% of repertoires, were analysed. A TCS score was defined as the ratio of F50 (clonal expansion) to E x V (chaos), with BLOSUM62-based TCRdist applied between CDR3 peptides within each V-J. Welch's t-statistics and random forest reduced around 550 V-J features to roughly 13, which were used in a naive Bayes classifier (R e1071). Thyroid-blood repertoire similarity was quantified with the Morisita-Horn index. The public reads were quality trimmed at Q25 with fastp and then assembled into clones with MiXCR by TCRdb, keeping productive beta chains. CDR3 protein sequences are deduplicated, and each keeps its most common genes and DNA. TCRdb, not the authors, supplied the V and J calls. In all, the sample holds 750,000 to 950,000 distinct CDR3 sequences, and 38% of those were seen once. The ten top clones hold around 9.3% of the sample.

This clonotype was seen a handful of times. The specificity of this receptor is unknown. No base-level quality is on record; no much larger clone is a single base apart. Graves' hyperthyroidism was defined as stable when no progression to ophthalmopathy occurred over 18 months of follow-up. The hyperthyroidism patients were between 18 and 65 years old and newly diagnosed, with a disease duration of less than 2 months. Exclusion was applied to patients with uncontrolled infections, other autoimmune diseases, pregnancy or lactation. Diagnoses relied on clinical symptoms, serum thyroxine and TRAb, thyroid ultrasound and orbital computed tomography. PBMCs were isolated from 7.5 to 10 ml of fresh peripheral blood by Ficoll-Paque density gradient centrifugation. Trizol reagent was used to extract total RNA, and RNA quality was then checked on an Agilent 2100 Bioanalyzer.

The TCR sequence derives from a man younger than 30 with Graves' hyperthyroidism. Sequenced: blood. This chain is built from TRBV6-5 and TRBJ2-5, with 7 middle bases fitting TRBD2. The DNA sequence is given as TGTGCCAGCAGGGAAGCGGGAAGAGAGACCCAGTACTTC. This yields the protein CASREAGRETQYF.